This T cell receptor (beta chain) was recovered during a study of identical twins. Study-level results: Out-of-frame alpha sequences shared between twins exhibited an excess of low generation probability. Cord blood's abundant beta clonotypes had fewer insertions, unlike memory repertoires.

Healthy Caucasians, and only they, were the donors. This clonotype was found a few times. Its antigen remains unknown. The authors used template switching to add a universal primer site and gave cDNA unique molecular identifiers. TCRdb reanalysed the 5' RACE reads using MiXCR and keeps one entry per CDR3 protein. The sample holds some 560,000 distinct CDR3 sequences, more than 9% seen once. The germline CDR1 and CDR2 sequences are MGHRA and YSYEKL. The CDR3 loop spans 15 amino acids. The V end was cut by 1 base, the J end by 4 bases, with 12 bases between. This sample also belongs to another study, concerning yellow fever vaccine responses in identical twins.

V usage is TRBV4-1 and J usage is TRBJ2-3; D uncertain. The clonotype was recovered from a woman younger than 35 in good health. Source material: PBMCs. CDR3 in DNA: TGCGCCAGCAGCCAAGTTTTAGTCTCGGCAGATACGCAGTATTTT. Its translation is CASSQVLVSADTQYF.